One and the same sample provided the 27 T cell receptor beta chains below, sequenced in a study of cytomegalovirus exposure and HLA in healthy donors. Clones were sequenced by immunoSEQ multiplex PCR, and TCRdb holds only the in-frame ones, with some missing. Of about 160,000 clones listed, roughly 91% are singletons. Input material: PBMCs. The receptors come from a woman between 18 and 29 years old in good health and CMV-seropositive.

The CDR3 here is CSARTGFFHEQYF. The CDR3 bases are TGCAGCGCCAGGACAGGGTTTTTCCACGAGCAGTACTTC. V usage is TRBV29-1 and J usage is TRBJ2-7, with 8 bases aligning to TRBD1. Germline V lookup: CDR1 SQVTM, CDR2 ANQGSEA. Trimming cost V 7 bases and J 5 bases; bases outside gene matches: 10. The CDR3 totals 13 residues.

This clone was counted a few times. V is TRBV29-1 and J is TRBJ1-2; a weak D match, TRBD1 (5 bases). Trimming pared 6 bases from V and 8 bases from J, leaving 13 bases between. The CDR3 is 11 residues long. CDR1 is SQVTM and CDR2 is ANQGSEA in the germline V gene. The CDR3 sequence is CSVAGSEGYTF. The CDR3 bases are TGCAGCGTGGCAGGGTCGGAGGGCTACACCTTC.

V usage is TRBV11-2 and J usage is TRBJ1-2, with 9 bases that match TRBD1. The CDR3 has 17 residues. Germline V gene lookup returns CDR1 SGHAT and CDR2 FQNNGV. V lost 2 bases and J lost 2; bases outside the gene matches: 9. CDR3 coding DNA: TGTGCCAGCAGCTTATTCGACAGGGGGATACTGAACTATGGCTACACCTTC. It codes for CASSLFDRGILNYGYTF.

As regards this clone: An end of the junction does not agree with germline; a read error may underlie this. The chain combines TRBV6-1 with TRBJ1-1, with 7 nucleotides matching TRBD1. CDR1 MNHNS and CDR2 SASEGT come from the germline V gene. The CDR3 runs 13 residues. The CDR3 region is CASTEDRVTEAFF. The CDR3 DNA reads TGTGCCAGCACTGAAGACAGGGTCACTGAAGCTTTCTTT.

The chain employs TRBV5-1 and TRBJ2-7; 15 bases fit TRBD2. Germline CDR1 is SGHRS and CDR2 is YFSETQ. The CDR3 is 17 residues long. Trimming took 5 bases from V and 0 from J; bases not matched to a gene: 6. The CDR3 coding sequence is TGCGCCAGCAGTTTTGGACTAGCGGGAGGGCCCTCCTACGAGCAGTACTTC. Its protein is CASSFGLAGGPSYEQYF. Variable domain in full (rest from reference TRBV5-1 and TRBJ2-7): KAGVTQTPRYLIKTRGQQVTLSCSPISGHRSVSWYQQTPGQGLQFLFEYFSETQRNKGNFPGRFSGRQFSNSRSEMNVSTLELGDSALYLCASSFGLAGGPSYEQYFGPGTRLTVT.

The chain uses TRBV25-1 and TRBJ1-1; D unresolved. Germline CDR1 and CDR2: MGHDK and SYGVNS. This CDR3 comprises 14 residues. The V end was cut by 6 bases, the J end by 2 bases, with 13 bases between. The CDR3 loop reads CASRETVPNTEAFF. The CDR3 DNA is TGTGCCAGCAGGGAAACAGTTCCCAACACTGAAGCTTTCTTT.

This chain links TRBV11-2 with TRBJ2-6, with 10 bases lining up with TRBD1. The germline CDR1 and CDR2 sequences are SGHAT and FQNNGV. The CDR3 length is 19 residues. With 4 bases clipped from V and 0 bases from J, the junction kept 9 bases outside the gene matches. CDR3 residues: CASSSPDRGKSSGANVLTF. DNA for the CDR3: TGTGCCAGCAGCTCCCCGGACAGGGGGAAGAGCTCTGGGGCCAACGTCCTGACTTTC. Supplemented by reference TRBV11-2 and TRBJ2-6, the full variable domain reads EAGVAQSPRYKIIEKRQSVAFWCNPISGHATLYWYQQILGQGPKLLIQFQNNGVVDDSQLPKDRFSAERLKGVDSTLKIQPAKLEDSAVYLCASSSPDRGKSSGANVLTFGAGSRLTVL.

This chain joins TRBV27 and TRBJ2-7; 8 bases line up with TRBD1. V dropped 5 bases and J dropped 3; count of bases not matched to a gene: 9. CDR3 length equals 15 residues. Germline-derived CDR1 and CDR2 are MNHEY and SMNVEV (reference sequence). DNA of the CDR3: TGTGCCAGCAGTACCGGGACAGGCTACAGCTACGAGCAGTACTTC. Translating it yields CASSTGTGYSYEQYF.

The chain uses TRBV28 and TRBJ2-2; 7 nucleotides align to TRBD2. This CDR3 contains 17 residues. CDR1 and CDR2 (germline): MDHEN, SYDVKM. Trimming at V came to 5 bases and at J to 2 bases, leaving 11 bases not matched to a gene. CDR3 region: CASSLPGGGPNTGELFF. The CDR3 DNA sequence: TGTGCCAGCAGTCTCCCGGGGGGAGGGCCTAACACCGGGGAGCTGTTTTTT.

The chain employs TRBV20-1 and TRBJ1-1; unclear D gene. V shed 5 bases and J shed 3 bases, with 7 bases lying between them. The CDR3 extends over 11 amino acids. Germline V gene lookup returns CDR1 DFQATT and CDR2 SNEGSKA (reference sequence). The chain's CDR3 is CSAAGDTEAFF. CDR3 coding DNA: TGCAGTGCTGCGGGAGACACTGAAGCTTTCTTT.

The chain recombines TRBV30 with TRBJ1-4, with a possible D match to TRBD1 (6 bases). Germline V gene sequence: CDR1 GTSNPN, CDR2 SVGIG (reference sequence). This CDR3 is built from 14 residues. Trimming left V 4 bases short and J 6 bases short, with 15 bases between. The CDR3 DNA sequence: TGTGCCTGGAATGGACAGCTAATAGATGAAAAACTGTTTTTT. It codes for CAWNGQLIDEKLFF. The variable domain in full, with the rest retrieved from reference TRBV30 and TRBJ1-4, is SQTIHQWPATLVQPVGSPLSLECTVEGTSNPNLYWYRQAAGRGLQLLFYSVGIGQISSEVPQNLSASRPQDRQFILSSKKLLLSDSGFYLCAWNGQLIDEKLFFGSGTQLSVL.

V usage is TRBV7-3 and J usage is TRBJ2-7; a weak D match, TRBD2 (6 bases). This CDR3 is built from 13 residues. V gave up 5 bases and J gave up 5 bases, with 13 bases separating them. Germline V gene lookup returns CDR1 SGHTA and CDR2 FQGTGA. As DNA, the CDR3 is TGTGCCAGCAGCCTAATGAGGGAGGACGAGCAGTACTTC. Translated: CASSLMREDEQYF.

The rearrangement uses TRBV27 and TRBJ2-2; tentative D call: TRBD1 (6 bases). With 8 bases removed from V and 2 bases from J, the gap between germline ends came to 18 bases. This CDR3 is 16 amino acids long. Germline V gene sequence: CDR1 MNHEY, CDR2 SMNVEV (reference sequence). CDR3 loop: CASLKLGRGNTGELFF. The CDR3, as DNA: TGTGCCAGCCTTAAGTTGGGCAGGGGTAACACCGGGGAGCTGTTTTTT.

The chain links TRBV7-3 to TRBJ2-2; the D gene is possibly TRBD2 (6 bases). With 5 bases removed from V and 7 bases from J, the gap between germline ends came to 8 bases. This CDR3 comprises 12 residues. From germline, CDR1 is SGHTA and CDR2 FQGTGA. The DNA for the CDR3 is TGTGCCAGCAGCCGTAGCGGCGGGGAGCTGTTTTTT. This sequence encodes CASSRSGGELFF.

This clone appeared a few times. V and J are TRBV30 and TRBJ1-3, with D perhaps matching TRBD1 (5 bases). V lost 5 bases to trimming and J lost 2 bases, with 10 bases between them. Germline CDR1 GTSNPN, CDR2 SVGIG (reference sequence). The CDR3 consists of 13 residues. The CDR3 is CAWSRGAGNTIYF. The CDR3 bases are TGTGCCTGGTCAAGGGGTGCTGGAAACACCATATATTTT.

In this sample, this clone turned up once. The V and J genes are TRBV9 and TRBJ2-2, with D perhaps TRBD2 (6 bases). V was shortened by 7 bases and J by 6 bases, with 13 bases between the two germline ends. CDR1 is SGDLS, CDR2 YYNGEE, per germline. This CDR3 is built from 13 residues. CDR3 in DNA: TGTGCCAGCGACGGAGGGTCCGCCGGGGAGCTGTTTTTT. Translated: CASDGGSAGELFF.

The count of this clone is one. V usage is TRBV18 and J usage is TRBJ2-7; perhaps TRBD1 as D (6 bases). The V gene lost 6 bases and the J gene lost 7 bases, with 10 bases spanning the gap. In germline, CDR1 is KGHSH, CDR2 LQKENI. This CDR3 has 11 amino acids. CDR3 DNA sequence: TGTGCCAGCTCCCAAGGGGGAGAGCAGTACTTC. Translating it yields CASSQGGEQYF.

V is TRBV5-6 and J is TRBJ2-1; TRBD2 matches 9 bases. With V trimmed by 0 bases and J by 7 bases, 8 bases remained unmatched. Per germline, CDR1 SGHDT and CDR2 YYEEEE. CDR3 length: 16 residues. This chain's CDR3 is CASSLVAGGPVNEQFF. Written as DNA, the CDR3 is TGTGCCAGCAGCTTGGTCGCGGGAGGGCCTGTAAATGAGCAGTTCTTC.

The chain carries TRBV19 and TRBJ1-5; perhaps TRBD1 as D (5 bases). The CDR3 is 14 residues long. V shed 8 bases and J shed 6 bases, with 17 bases lying between them. CDR1 is LNHDA, CDR2 SQIVND, per germline (reference sequence). DNA for the CDR3: TGTGCCAGTCGAAGGGAAGTAAGGGGTCAGCCCCAGCATTTT. Translating it yields CASRREVRGQPQHF.

The chain carries TRBV4-1 and TRBJ2-2; TRBD2 agrees at 10 bases. The CDR3 covers 19 residues. CDR1 and CDR2 from the germline V gene are MGHRA and YSYEKL. With V trimmed by 1 base and J by 1 base, 9 bases remained unmatched. The CDR3 spells CASSQASLAGEGNTGELFF. As DNA, the CDR3 is TGCGCCAGCAGCCAAGCCAGTCTAGCGGGAGAGGGGAACACCGGGGAGCTGTTTTTT.

The gene calls are TRBV12-5 and TRBJ2-7, with 9 bases that match TRBD1. Trimming removed 7 bases from V and 5 bases from J; junction bases left unmatched: 9. Per germline, CDR1 LGHNT and CDR2 FRNRAP. CDR3 length: 14 residues. The CDR3 is CASARDRAGDEQYF. The CDR3 nucleotides are TGTGCTAGTGCCAGGGACAGGGCTGGTGACGAGCAGTACTTC.

This chain joins TRBV30 and TRBJ1-5; D not resolved. CDR3 size: 13 residues. V was pared by 5 bases and J by 0 bases, with 8 bases between. Germline V gene sequence: CDR1 GTSNPN, CDR2 SVGIG (reference sequence). The CDR3 region has the DNA TGTGCCTGGTCACAAGATAGCAATCAGCCCCAGCATTTT. It codes for CAWSQDSNQPQHF. Filled out from reference TRBV30 and TRBJ1-5, the complete variable domain reads SQTIHQWPATLVQPVGSPLSLECTVEGTSNPNLYWYRQAAGRGLQLLFYSVGIGQISSEVPQNLSASRPQDRQFILSSKKLLLSDSGFYLCAWSQDSNQPQHFGDGTRLSIL.

V is TRBV2 and J is TRBJ1-2, with 10 bases fitting TRBD1. Losses at the gene ends were 5 bases for V and 1 base for J; bases not matched to a gene: 1. Germline V lookup: CDR1 SNHLY, CDR2 FYNNEI. The CDR3 contains 14 residues. CDR3: CASSRDRGNYGYTF. The CDR3 DNA reads as TGTGCCAGCAGTCGGGACAGGGGTAACTATGGCTACACCTTC.

The chain joins TRBV9 to TRBJ2-2; TRBD2 matches 8 bases. The CDR3 covers 15 residues. CDR1 SGDLS and CDR2 YYNGEE come from the germline V gene. After removal of 4 bases from V and 4 bases from J, the junction contained 6 bases not matched to a gene. In DNA form, the CDR3 reads TGTGCCAGCAGCACTTCGGGACTAGTCACCGGGGAGCTGTTTTTT. Translating gives CASSTSGLVTGELFF.

A word on this clone: Other DNA sequences of this sample code for an identical CDR3. This chain uses TRBV18 with TRBJ2-3; 7 bases are shared with TRBD2. The CDR3 totals 14 residues. The V gene's germline CDR1 is KGHSH and CDR2 LQKENI. V shed 3 bases and J 1 base; nucleotides not matched to a gene: 1. The CDR3 protein is CASSPGLGTDTQYF. CDR3 DNA: TGTGCCAGCTCACCTGGACTAGGCACAGATACGCAGTATTTT.

V and J are TRBV19 and TRBJ1-4; TRBD1 might be the D (6 bases). Trimming stripped 5 bases from V and 4 bases from J, with 8 bases between. Germline CDR1 and CDR2: LNHDA and SQIVND (reference sequence). The CDR3 runs 13 residues. The CDR3 here is CASSPDSNEKLFF. The CDR3, as DNA: TGTGCCAGTAGTCCGGACAGTAATGAAAAACTGTTTTTT.

A single count supports this clone. This sequence joins TRBV7-3 and TRBJ2-3, with TRBD1 identical over 7 bases. The germline V gene has CDR1 SGHTA and CDR2 FQGTGA. Unmatched junction bases numbered 10, after V lost 5 bases and J lost 5 bases. The CDR3 extends over 15 amino acids. The CDR3 sequence is CASSEDRVMGDTQYF. CDR3 nucleotide sequence: TGTGCCAGCAGCGAAGACAGGGTCATGGGAGATACGCAGTATTTT.